This T cell receptor (beta chain) was observed in a study of shared T cell receptors in the human thymus. Assay: immunoSEQ multiplex PCR; the TCRdb copy retains only in-frame clones and omits some. The sample carries approximately 400,000 clones, around 95% recorded once. The V segment lost 3 bases and the J segment 0 bases; nucleotides outside the gene matches: 5. Germline-derived CDR1 and CDR2 are MDHEN and SYDVKM. The CDR3 loop spans 17 amino acids. Sequences were obtained from thymocytes. The chain combines TRBV28 with TRBJ2-6; 7 nucleotides match TRBD1. This clonotype originated in a human donor. CDR3 bases: TGTGCCAGCAGTTTGAGACAGGGAGACTCTGGGGCCAACGTCCTGACTTTC. Translation gives CASSLRQGDSGANVLTF.